Listed below are T cell receptor beta chains from one sample, sequenced in a study of cytomegalovirus exposure and HLA in healthy donors. The assay was immunoSEQ multiplex PCR, and TCRdb's table has in-frame clones only and misses some. Among 150,000 to 200,000 clones listed, roughly four fifths were seen once. Sequenced material: PBMCs. These receptors all stem from a man in his late teens or twenties in good health and CMV-seronegative. CDR3s include the opening cysteine and the closing phenylalanine or tryptophan. The D gene is left open where the match is weak. Some rows mark clone size as missing; the rest say once, few, many or name a class of expanded clone.

d_call	v_call	j_call	clone_size	cdr3_aa	cdr3_nt
TRBD2	TRBV9	TRBJ2-5	few	CASSAEGTSGGETQYF	TGTGCCAGCAGCGCAGAGGGGACTAGCGGGGGGGAGACCCAGTACTTC
TRBD2	TRBV7-9	TRBJ2-5	NA	CASSSFGASGRAQTQYF	TGTGCCAGCAGCTCCTTCGGGGCTAGCGGGAGGGCACAGACCCAGTACTTC
TRBD1	TRBV14	TRBJ1-4	NA	CASSHLGTGEKLFF	TGTGCCAGCAGCCACCTTGGGACAGGGGAAAAACTGTTTTTT
NA	TRBV10-3	TRBJ2-7	once	CAIRQQVSLDEQYF	TGTGCCATCAGACAACAGGTTAGTCTTGACGAGCAGTACTTC
NA	TRBV21-1	TRBJ1-3	NA	CASSTEVAGNTIYF	TGTGCCAGCAGCACAGAGGTTGCTGGAAACACCATATATTTT
TRBD2	TRBV5-1	TRBJ2-2	NA	CASSPRTSGVDTGELFF	TGCGCCAGCAGCCCGAGGACTAGCGGAGTTGACACCGGGGAGCTGTTTTTT
NA	TRBV29-1	TRBJ1-1	NA	CSVLLDRPAEAFF	TGCAGCGTCCTCCTAGACAGGCCGGCTGAAGCTTTCTTT
TRBD2	TRBV5-1	TRBJ2-7	NA	CASSSAAGGPDEQYF	TGCGCCAGCAGCTCCGCAGCGGGAGGGCCCGACGAGCAGTACTTC
TRBD1	TRBV5-4	TRBJ2-6	NA	CASSSPGQGANVLTF	TGTGCCAGCAGCTCCCCGGGACAGGGGGCCAACGTCCTGACTTTC
NA	TRBV19	TRBJ2-7	NA	CASTAWQGNEQYF	TGTGCCAGTACTGCCTGGCAGGGGAACGAGCAGTACTTC
TRBD1	TRBV28	TRBJ1-5	NA	CASSFGTGVDGDQPQHF	TGTGCCAGCAGTTTTGGAACAGGGGTTGATGGTGATCAGCCCCAGCATTTT
NA	TRBV9	TRBJ1-2	NA	CASSVDAGQSYGYTF	TGTGCCAGCAGCGTAGATGCCGGACAAAGCTATGGCTACACCTTC
TRBD1	TRBV19	TRBJ2-5	NA	CASSRDRGYQETQYF	TGTGCCAGTAGTAGAGACAGGGGCTACCAAGAGACCCAGTACTTC
NA	TRBV6-5	TRBJ2-7	NA	CASRKGGASEQYF	TGTGCCAGCAGGAAGGGGGGGGCCAGCGAGCAGTACTTC
TRBD2	TRBV6-1	TRBJ2-1	NA	CASSELAGSYNEQFF	TGTGCCAGCAGTGAACTAGCGGGCTCCTACAATGAGCAGTTCTTC
NA	TRBV21-1	TRBJ2-5	NA	CASSHNRVWEQYF	TGTGCCAGCAGCCATAACAGGGTATGGGAGCAGTACTTC
NA	TRBV4-1	TRBJ1-6	NA	CASSQDFGEERTLHF	TGCGCCAGCAGCCAAGATTTCGGCGAGGAGCGAACCCTCCACTTT
TRBD1	TRBV5-6	TRBJ2-1	once	CASSFLRQGDEQFF	TGTGCCAGCAGCTTTCTTAGACAGGGCGATGAGCAGTTCTTC
NA	TRBV5-6	TRBJ1-2	NA	CASSLPGQLRTYGYTF	TGTGCCAGCAGCTTACCCGGACAGCTCAGAACCTATGGCTACACCTTC
TRBD1	TRBV7-9	TRBJ2-7	NA	CASSTPGGGTYEQYF	TGTGCCAGCAGCACCCCAGGGGGTGGTACCTACGAGCAGTACTTC
NA	TRBV15	TRBJ2-5	NA	CATRVGAAYQETQYF	TGTGCCACCAGGGTGGGAGCGGCGTACCAAGAGACCCAGTACTTC
NA	TRBV9	TRBJ2-2	NA	CASSVEVESVSGELFF	TGTGCCAGCAGCGTAGAAGTCGAGTCCGTATCCGGGGAGCTGTTTTTT
TRBD2	TRBV29-1	TRBJ2-1	few	CSGSRGDEQFF	TGCAGCGGCTCTCGGGGGGATGAGCAGTTCTTC
TRBD1	TRBV6-5	TRBJ2-7	NA	CASSLAGTGTYEQYF	TGTGCCAGCAGTTTAGCCGGGACAGGGACCTACGAGCAGTACTTC
TRBD2	TRBV7-8	TRBJ2-2	once	CASSPTSGGNTGELFF	TGTGCCAGCAGCCCCACTAGCGGGGGAAACACCGGGGAGCTGTTTTTT
NA	TRBV4-3	TRBJ1-2	NA	CASSQDLKGAVYGYTF	TGCGCCAGCAGCCAAGATCTGAAAGGGGCAGTCTACGGCTACACCTTC
TRBD2	TRBV15	TRBJ2-5	NA	CATSSGLAGGPETQYF	TGTGCCACCAGCTCTGGGCTAGCGGGGGGGCCGGAGACCCAGTACTTC
NA	TRBV19	TRBJ1-5	few	CASRKTGDYSNQPQHF	TGTGCCAGTAGAAAAACAGGCGATTATAGCAATCAGCCCCAGCATTTT
TRBD1	TRBV27	TRBJ1-2	NA	CASRQGNYGYTF	TGTGCCAGCAGACAGGGGAACTATGGCTACACCTTC
NA	TRBV6-5	TRBJ1-1	NA	CASSYSIGSTEAFF	TGTGCCAGCAGTTACAGTATAGGGAGCACTGAAGCTTTCTTT
TRBD1	TRBV11-1	TRBJ2-1	NA	CASSSRDRVWDGQFF	TGTGCCAGCAGCTCCCGGGACAGGGTCTGGGATGGGCAGTTCTTC
TRBD2	TRBV7-2	TRBJ2-5	NA	CASRSDGTSGQETQYF	TGTGCCAGCAGATCCGACGGGACTAGCGGACAAGAGACCCAGTACTTC
TRBD1	TRBV6-1	TRBJ1-2	NA	CASIRDRNYGYTF	TGTGCCAGCATACGGGACAGGAACTATGGCTACACCTTC
TRBD1	TRBV19	TRBJ2-2	few	CASRSTGGTGELFF	TGTGCCAGTAGAAGTACAGGGGGCACCGGGGAGCTGTTTTTT
NA	TRBV2	TRBJ2-5	NA	CARRTKKETQYF	TGTGCCAGAAGGACTAAAAAAGAGACCCAGTACTTC
TRBD1	TRBV28	TRBJ1-1	NA	CASSRTGGIEAFF	TGTGCCAGCAGCCGGACAGGGGGGATTGAAGCTTTCTTT
TRBD1	TRBV7-9	TRBJ2-5	NA	CASTRTGRETQYF	TGTGCCAGCACCCGGACAGGGAGAGAGACCCAGTACTTC
TRBD2	TRBV6-6	TRBJ2-7	NA	CASSSRGLAEAYEQYF	TGTGCCAGCAGTTCCCGAGGACTAGCGGAGGCCTACGAGCAGTACTTC
NA	TRBV29-1	TRBJ1-3	NA	CSAVLTGRFSGNTIYF	TGCAGCGCTGTACTGACTGGCCGCTTCTCTGGAAATACCATATATTTT
TRBD2	TRBV6-1	TRBJ2-1	once	CASMRGVGNEQFF	TGTGCCAGCATGCGGGGGGTGGGCAATGAGCAGTTCTTC
NA	TRBV27	TRBJ2-1	NA	CASSLGPFPQNEQFF	TGTGCCAGCAGTTTAGGGCCTTTTCCCCAGAATGAGCAGTTCTTC
TRBD1	TRBV7-2	TRBJ1-2	NA	CASSLGVQGDSYGYTF	TGTGCCAGCAGCTTAGGAGTACAGGGGGATTCCTATGGCTACACCTTC
NA	TRBV11-3	TRBJ2-1	NA	CASSPWGHNEQFF	TGTGCCAGCAGCCCATGGGGCCACAATGAGCAGTTCTTC
TRBD1	TRBV4-3	TRBJ1-4	NA	CASSSQTGLSEKLFF	TGCGCCAGCAGCTCACAGACAGGGTTGAGCGAAAAACTGTTTTTT
TRBD1	TRBV9	TRBJ2-1	NA	CASSSGQALGQFF	TGTGCCAGCAGCTCCGGACAGGCCCTGGGGCAGTTCTTC
NA	TRBV7-8	TRBJ2-7	once	CASSSVRNGQIRF	TGTGCCAGCAGCTCGGTTAGGAATGGACAGATCCGCTTC
NA	TRBV5-8	TRBJ2-5	NA	CASRVRGGTQYF	TGTGCCAGCAGAGTGAGGGGGGGGACCCAGTACTTC
TRBD2	TRBV6-4	TRBJ2-3	few	CASSDSAGGPDTQYF	TGTGCCAGCAGTGACTCAGCGGGGGGGCCAGATACGCAGTATTTT